A selection of T cell receptor beta chains follows, all from one sample in a study of vaccination and CD4 T cells after COVID-19. No antigen is known for these receptors. MiXCR, applied by TCRdb to the PCR reads, yields one record per CDR3 protein. Among about 18,000 distinct CDR3 sequences, 38% were seen once, and the ten largest hold around 12%. The material sequenced was CD4+ T cells from blood, cultured in vitro. These receptors all come from a human donor who had recovered from COVID-19. Each CDR3 is given with its conserved first and last residue. Each record gives: V gene, J gene, CDR3 protein.

TRBV29-1	TRBJ1-5	CSVLGGGNQLQHF
TRBV20-1	TRBJ1-4	CSARDQSGRTAFEKLFF
TRBV24-1	TRBJ2-1	CATSEPLAGVGNEQFF
TRBV7-2	TRBJ2-6	CASSSFASGRVSGANVLTF
TRBV28	TRBJ2-7	CASSLGFGTGGSYEQYF
TRBV12-3/TRBV12-4	TRBJ1-5	CASSFFTQPQHF
TRBV30	TRBJ1-5	CAWRIDSSNQPQHF
TRBV20-1	TRBJ2-5	CSARDPTGAPEETQYF
TRBV20-1	TRBJ2-3	CSGEKAGRSTDTQYF
TRBV6-1	TRBJ2-7	CASRTGTSGSYEQYF
TRBV19	TRBJ1-3	CASSALRDSSGNTIYF
TRBV28	TRBJ1-6	CASHSTSGGISPLHF
TRBV2	TRBJ1-1	CASSVTGGTTEAFF
TRBV19	TRBJ2-2	CASSMGQGGAGELFF
TRBV28	TRBJ1-2	CASSLRGQLGSGYGYTF
TRBV20-1	TRBJ2-7	CSATGGRSYEQYF
TRBV27	TRBJ1-5	CASSLSGQYGQPQHF